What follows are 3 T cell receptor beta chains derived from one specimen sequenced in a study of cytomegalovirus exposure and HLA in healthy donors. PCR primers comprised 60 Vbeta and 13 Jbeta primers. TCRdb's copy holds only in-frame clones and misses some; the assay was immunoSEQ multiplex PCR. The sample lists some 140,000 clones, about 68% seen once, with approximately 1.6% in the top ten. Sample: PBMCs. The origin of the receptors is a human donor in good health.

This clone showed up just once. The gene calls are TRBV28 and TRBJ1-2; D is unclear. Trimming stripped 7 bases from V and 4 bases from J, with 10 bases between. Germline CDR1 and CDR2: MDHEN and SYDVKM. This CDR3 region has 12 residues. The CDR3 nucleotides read TGTGCCAGCACCCAACACAGCTATGGCTACACCTTC. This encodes CASTQHSYGYTF.

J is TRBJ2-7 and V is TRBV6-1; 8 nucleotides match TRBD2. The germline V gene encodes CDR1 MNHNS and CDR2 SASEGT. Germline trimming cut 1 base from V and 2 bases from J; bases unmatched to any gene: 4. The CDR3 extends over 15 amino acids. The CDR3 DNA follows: TGTGCCAGCAGTGAAGGGAGCGGGAGTGCCTACGAGCAGTACTTC. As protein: CASSEGSGSAYEQYF.

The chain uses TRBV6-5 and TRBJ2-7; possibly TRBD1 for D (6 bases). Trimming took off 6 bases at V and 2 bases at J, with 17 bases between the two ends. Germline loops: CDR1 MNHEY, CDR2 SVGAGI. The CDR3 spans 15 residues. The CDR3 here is CASSRPGTTAYEQYF. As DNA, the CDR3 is TGTGCCAGCAGCCGGCCCGGGACAACGGCCTACGAGCAGTACTTC.